Given below is one T cell receptor beta chain in context. This entry is derived from a study of blood T cells in healthy people across ages. The germline CDR1 and CDR2 sequences are MNHNY and SVGAGI (reference sequence). The CDR3 extends over 15 amino acids. Sample-barcoded 5' priming and a J-beta primer mix drove a second PCR of 7 to 11 cycles. TCRdb reprocessed the 5' RACE reads with MiXCR, giving one entry per CDR3 protein. The data show about 970,000 distinct CDR3 sequences, with around 54% seen just once and over 20% held by the top ten. Peripheral blood from each donor was collected in a volume of 8.5 to 10 milliliters.

This chain uses TRBV6-6 with TRBJ2-5, with 9 bases matching TRBD1. Matching the DNA end better, TRBJ2-7 makes the J call doubtful. Sequenced input: blood. This TCR came from a woman aged 55-70 years in good health. The CDR3 here is CASSYSIGTGSEQYF. For the CDR3, the DNA is TGTGCCAGCAGTTACTCGATAGGGACAGGGAGCGAGCAGTACTTC.